One sample yielded the 30 T cell receptor beta chains listed below, sequenced in a study of shared clonotypes between healthy human individuals. Repertoires were generated with immunoSEQ multiplex PCR, while TCRdb's copy carries only in-frame clones and drops some. The sample comprises under 1,900,000 clones, 98% of which are singletons, and around 0.38% rests with the top ten. The sequencing sample was made of naive CD4+ T cells sorted from blood. The subset was: CD45RA+ positively selected. These receptors were obtained from a man aged 25-45 years in good health.

This clone has just one count. The chain couples TRBV27 to TRBJ2-3; 8 bases fit TRBD2. The CDR3 loop spans 14 amino acids. CDR1 MNHEY and CDR2 SMNVEV come from the germline V gene (reference sequence). After removal of 6 bases from V and 7 bases from J, the junction contained 9 bases not matched to a gene. CDR3 bases: TGTGCCAGCAGATCCGGGGGGGGCATACATACGCAGTATTTT. This gives the protein CASRSGGGIHTQYF.

Only one count was recorded for this clone. V usage is TRBV29-1 and J usage is TRBJ1-1, with D unresolved. CDR1 and CDR2 (germline): SQVTM, ANQGSEA. This CDR3 spans 12 amino acids. V lost 3 bases to trimming and J lost 1 base, with 6 bases between them. The CDR3 sequence is CSVETGNTEAFF. As DNA, the CDR3 is TGCAGCGTTGAGACGGGGAACACTGAAGCTTTCTTT.

The chain carries TRBV11-2 and TRBJ2-7, with D perhaps TRBD1 (6 bases). From germline, CDR1 is SGHAT and CDR2 FQNNGV. The germline V and J ends were trimmed by 2 bases and 9 bases, with 23 bases remaining between them. The CDR3 runs to 16 residues. The CDR3 nucleotides read TGTGCCAGCAGCTTACAAAGTGGACGAGGGGGTGAGGGGCAGTACTTC. It translates to CASSLQSGRGGEGQYF.

The genes are TRBV2 and TRBJ2-1, with TRBD1 identical over 7 bases. The V segment lost 6 bases and the J segment 8 bases; nucleotides outside the gene matches: 13. CDR3 length: 15 amino acids. Germline CDR1 is SNHLY and CDR2 is FYNNEI. The CDR3 DNA reads TGTGCCAGCAGCCCGGACAGGTTCGGTAGCCATGAGCAGTTCTTC. Translating gives CASSPDRFGSHEQFF.

This clone appeared a single time. Other nucleotide sequences from this sample produce the same CDR3. The CDR3 here is CASSDLLRETQYF. The CDR3 coding sequence is TGTGCCAGCAGTGACCTCCTCAGGGAGACCCAGTACTTC. The J gene is TRBJ2-5, the V gene TRBV2; unclear D gene. There are 13 residues in the CDR3. From germline, CDR1 is SNHLY and CDR2 FYNNEI. The ends were cut back, 3 bases at V and 5 bases at J, with 10 bases in the middle.

DNA for the CDR3: TGTGCCAGCTCTGGGGTCAGGGAGGGAACGTACTTC. Translation: CASSGVREGTYF. The chain employs TRBV28 and TRBJ2-7; 7 bases align to TRBD2. Germline CDR1 MDHEN, CDR2 SYDVKM. With V trimmed by 8 bases and J by 12 bases, 13 bases remained unmatched. The CDR3 loop spans 12 amino acids.

The chain recombines TRBV7-6 with TRBJ1-5, with TRBD1 matching 7 bases. Looked up from germline, CDR1 is SGHVS and CDR2 is FNYEAQ. This CDR3 is 16 amino acids long. With V trimmed by 1 base and J by 1 base, 4 bases remained unmatched. CDR3 region: CASSLGATGSNQPQHF. The CDR3 nucleotides are TGTGCCAGCAGCTTAGGGGCGACAGGGAGCAATCAGCCCCAGCATTTT.

The V gene is TRBV20-1, the J gene TRBJ2-1; D gene uncertain. The CDR3 contains 11 residues. CDR1 is DFQATT and CDR2 is SNEGSKA in the germline V gene (reference sequence). V was clipped by 3 bases and J by 8 bases, with 8 bases between them. The CDR3 DNA reads TGCAGTGCTAGCTTTACGCATGAGCAGTTCTTC. Its protein product is CSASFTHEQFF.

The V call is TRBV5-1, the J call TRBJ1-2; possible D gene TRBD1, 6 bases. The length of the CDR3 is 15 residues. Trimming shortened V by 0 bases and J by 4 bases, and 13 bases separated the two germline ends. From germline, CDR1 is SGHRS and CDR2 YFSETQ. CDR3 region: CASSLGGGYGYGYTF. CDR3 bases: TGCGCCAGCAGCTTGGGAGGGGGTTATGGCTATGGCTACACCTTC.

The gene calls are TRBV15 and TRBJ2-5; D uncertain. The CDR3 is 13 residues long. Germline lookup yields CDR1 LNHNV and CDR2 YYDKDF (reference sequence). The V gene lost 2 bases and the J gene lost 11 bases, with 15 bases spanning the gap. This chain's CDR3 is CATSRQTYSWQYF. The CDR3 region has the DNA TGTGCCACCAGCAGACAGACATATTCTTGGCAGTACTTC.

The chain couples TRBV5-8 to TRBJ2-7; 7 nucleotides agree with TRBD2. Germline CDR1 SGHTS, CDR2 YDEGEE. This CDR3 comprises 14 residues. V gave up 4 bases and J gave up 2 bases; unmatched junction bases: 6. The CDR3: CASSRSGLPYEQYF. The DNA for the CDR3 is TGTGCCAGCAGCCGGTCGGGACTACCCTACGAGCAGTACTTC.

V gene TRBV7-9 combines with J gene TRBJ2-4; the D gene is possibly TRBD1 (5 bases). The CDR3 loop spans 16 amino acids. The germline V gene has CDR1 SEHNR and CDR2 FQNEAQ (reference sequence). Trimming took off 1 base at V and 0 bases at J, with 10 bases between the two ends. The CDR3 is CASSLVRGLAKNIQYF. For the CDR3, the DNA is TGTGCCAGCAGCTTAGTTAGGGGCCTAGCCAAAAACATTCAGTACTTC.

The table lists this clone with a count of one. The chain joins TRBV5-4 to TRBJ2-5; tentative D call: TRBD1 (5 bases). CDR3 length equals 12 residues. V was clipped by 7 bases and J by 1 base, with 8 bases between them. From germline, CDR1 is SGHNT and CDR2 YYREEE (reference sequence). CDR3 in amino acids: CASAQGQETQYF. The DNA for the CDR3 is TGTGCCAGCGCCCAGGGCCAAGAGACCCAGTACTTC.

The chain combines TRBV6-9 with TRBJ2-2, with D maybe TRBD1 (6 bases). Germline assignment: CDR1 MNHGY and CDR2 SVAAGI. With 5 bases removed from V and 2 bases from J, the gap between germline ends came to 12 bases. The CDR3 loop spans 15 amino acids. CDR3 DNA sequence: TGTGCCAGCAGTCCCCAGGGGAGAAACACCGGGGAGCTGTTTTTT. Its translation: CASSPQGRNTGELFF.

Concerning this clone itself: Distinct nucleotide sequences in the sample also encode this CDR3. The chain combines TRBV7-9 with TRBJ1-3; no clear D. Trimming shortened V by 4 bases and J by 0 bases, and 4 bases separated the two germline ends. The length of the CDR3 is 13 residues. Germline V gives CDR1 SEHNR, CDR2 FQNEAQ (reference sequence). Here the CDR3 reads CASSSNSGNTIYF. The CDR3 DNA reads as TGTGCCAGCAGCTCGAACTCTGGAAACACCATATATTTT.

The J gene is TRBJ2-3, the V gene TRBV7-9; 9 bases align to TRBD2. J was trimmed by 0 bases and V by 0 bases; bases with no gene match: 7. The germline gives CDR1 SEHNR, CDR2 FQNEAQ (reference sequence). CDR3 length: 18 amino acids. CDR3 nucleotides: TGTGCCAGCAGCTTAGCAAGACTAGCGGACTTCAGCACAGATACGCAGTATTTT. This sequence encodes CASSLARLADFSTDTQYF.

The V call is TRBV25-1, the J call TRBJ1-1; tentatively, D is TRBD1 (6 bases). Germline CDR1 reads MGHDK; CDR2 reads SYGVNS. The V and J ends lost 4 bases and 0 bases respectively, with 15 bases between them. CDR3 length: 16 amino acids. For the CDR3, the DNA is TGTGCCAGCAGTGGGGGGCCGGTCCCCATGAACACTGAAGCTTTCTTT. It is translated as CASSGGPVPMNTEAFF.

The chain employs TRBV9 and TRBJ1-1, with D unclear. This CDR3 comprises 13 residues. Germline V lookup: CDR1 SGDLS, CDR2 YYNGEE. The germline V and J ends were trimmed by 0 bases and 3 bases, with 6 bases remaining between them. CDR3: CASSVASYTEAFF. CDR3 nucleotides: TGTGCCAGCAGCGTAGCGTCTTACACTGAAGCTTTCTTT.

This chain uses TRBV4-1 with TRBJ2-3; D ambiguous. Germline V gene sequence: CDR1 MGHRA, CDR2 YSYEKL. The V end lost 0 bases, the J end lost 5 bases, and 15 bases lay between the germline ends. This CDR3 spans 16 amino acids. DNA for the CDR3: TGCGCCAGCAGCCAAGATAGGTTAGGGTCTGGAGATACGCAGTATTTT. Protein: CASSQDRLGSGDTQYF.

The chain recombines TRBV15 with TRBJ2-5, with TRBD2 matching over 7 bases. CDR3 size: 15 residues. The germline V gene encodes CDR1 LNHNV and CDR2 YYDKDF (reference sequence). With V trimmed by 1 base and J by 3 bases, 5 bases remained unmatched. DNA for the CDR3: TGTGCCACCAGCAGAGGAGGGAGGGTCGAAGAGACCCAGTACTTC. Protein product: CATSRGGRVEETQYF.

This chain connects TRBV25-1 to TRBJ1-5; TRBD1 matches 9 bases. This CDR3 has 15 amino acids. J gave up 7 bases and V 4 bases, and 8 bases lay outside the gene matches. Germline lookup yields CDR1 MGHDK and CDR2 SYGVNS. CDR3 bases: TGTGCCAGCAGTGCTACACAGGGGGCGGACCAGCCCCAGCATTTT. This sequence encodes CASSATQGADQPQHF.

The V call is TRBV10-3, the J call TRBJ2-7, with TRBD2 matching 8 bases. The CDR3 covers 14 residues. CDR1 is ENHRY, CDR2 SYGVKD, per germline. V was clipped by 7 bases and J by 3 bases; unmatched bases: 8. The CDR3 nucleotides are TGTGCCATCACCAACTTAGCGGGATTCTACGAGCAGTACTTC. It yields the protein CAITNLAGFYEQYF.

Worth noting for this clone: The sample has other DNA sequences that encode this CDR3 too. The rearrangement joins TRBV7-2 to TRBJ2-7, with TRBD2 matching 9 bases. This CDR3 comprises 15 residues. The ends lost 5 bases at V and 1 base at J; junction bases unmatched: 6. Germline CDR1 and CDR2: SGHTA and FQGNSA. This CDR3 is CASSPTSGSSYEQYF. CDR3 DNA: TGTGCCAGCAGCCCGACTAGCGGTTCATCCTACGAGCAGTACTTC.

The genes are TRBV11-2 and TRBJ2-5, with TRBD1 matching 7 bases. This CDR3 is built from 15 residues. Germline V lookup: CDR1 SGHAT, CDR2 FQNNGV. V lost 3 bases to trimming and J lost 3 bases; unmatched junction nucleotides: 7. The CDR3 DNA is TGTGCCAGCAGCTTGACAGGGATTGCTAAAGAGACCCAGTACTTC. Its translation: CASSLTGIAKETQYF.

The rearrangement uses TRBV10-2 and TRBJ2-7; the match to TRBD2 covers 14 bases. Per germline, CDR1 WSHSY and CDR2 SAAADI. This CDR3 has 17 amino acids. V shed 0 bases and J 7 bases; nucleotides not matched to a gene: 8. CDR3 DNA sequence: TGCGCCAGCAGTGAGTCCCGACTAGCGGGAGGGCCGGGTGAGCAGTACTTC. Translation: CASSESRLAGGPGEQYF.

The V call is TRBV5-1, the J call TRBJ2-7; 11 bases agree with TRBD2. The trim removed 4 bases at V and 5 bases at J, leaving 8 bases unmatched. Germline lookup yields CDR1 SGHRS and CDR2 YFSETQ. The CDR3 sequence is 15 residues long. CDR3 nucleotides: TGCGCCAGCAGCGCCAGACTAGCGGGGCCTCACGAGCAGTACTTC. It translates to CASSARLAGPHEQYF.

The rearrangement links TRBV7-9 to TRBJ2-2; 9 nucleotides line up with TRBD1. Germline V gives CDR1 SEHNR, CDR2 FQNEAQ (reference sequence). The ends lost 5 bases at V and 10 bases at J; junction bases unmatched: 14. The CDR3 runs to 16 residues. CDR3 sequence: CASSDRQGVRIEELFF. The CDR3 nucleotides are TGTGCCAGCAGCGACAGACAGGGGGTCCGAATCGAGGAGCTGTTTTTT. The variable domain in full, with the rest retrieved from reference TRBV7-9 and TRBJ2-2, is DTGVSQNPRHKITKRGQNVTFRCDPISEHNRLYWYRQTLGQGPEFLTYFQNEAQLEKSRLLSDRFSAERPKGSFSTLEIQRTEQGDSAMYLCASSDRQGVRIEELFFGEGSRLTVL.

The chain recombines TRBV9 with TRBJ2-5, with TRBD2 matching 11 bases. With 3 bases clipped from V and 7 bases from J, the junction kept 5 bases outside the gene matches. The CDR3 has 14 amino acids. Germline assignment: CDR1 SGDLS and CDR2 YYNGEE. CDR3 amino acids: CASSGSGRVGTQYF. CDR3 coding DNA: TGTGCCAGCAGCGGTAGCGGGAGGGTGGGGACCCAGTACTTC.

The chain employs TRBV5-1 and TRBJ2-7; tentative D call: TRBD1 (5 bases). CDR3 size: 17 residues. The germline V gene has CDR1 SGHRS and CDR2 YFSETQ. The V and J ends lost 0 bases and 5 bases respectively, with 21 bases between them. In DNA, the CDR3 is TGCGCCAGCAGCTTGGCCGCCGGAACCAACGCAGGGCACGAGCAGTACTTC. This encodes CASSLAAGTNAGHEQYF.

V and J are TRBV11-2 and TRBJ2-3; 10 bases map to TRBD2. J gave up 1 base and V 6 bases, and 10 bases lay outside the gene matches. This CDR3 has 17 residues. The germline V gene encodes CDR1 SGHAT and CDR2 FQNNGV. The DNA for the CDR3 is TGTGCCAGCAGTAACCCGGTAGGACTAGCGGGCACAGATACGCAGTATTTT. Translating it yields CASSNPVGLAGTDTQYF.